This TCR beta chain was recovered during a study of OX40 agonist ivuxolimab in advanced cancers. Study summary: The eligibility criteria allowed prior anti-PD-1, anti-PD-L1 or anti-CTLA-4 therapy, and about 40% had some. Overall study results and limits: Averaging showed that CD8+ T cells had more expanded clones than CD4+ did.

On this clone itself: The antigen is undetermined.

The table came from immunoSEQ multiplex PCR; TCRdb's copy has only in-frame clones and leaves some out. This table holds around 66,000 clones, roughly 80% found once. With V trimmed by 4 bases and J by 5 bases, 8 bases remained unmatched. The CDR3 is made up of 16 amino acids. Germline values: CDR1 MNHEY, CDR2 SVGAGI. The receptor was derived from an adult with an advanced solid tumor such as melanoma, head and neck, liver or kidney cancer. V gene TRBV6-5 combines with J gene TRBJ2-2; the match to TRBD1 covers 9 bases. This sample comprised CD4+ or CD8+ T cells sorted from blood, obtained in a trial of the OX40 agonist ivuxolimab. CDR3 loop: CASSLQGALETGELFF. CDR3 nucleotides: TGTGCCAGCAGTTTACAGGGGGCGCTTGAGACCGGGGAGCTGTTTTTT.